The clone carrying this TCR beta chain was seen only a few times. Its specificity is not known. This sample is drawn from a study of T cell repertoires in cytomegalovirus infection. Background on the study: Matching HLA type and CMV infection were both indicated by public TCR beta signatures. Points from the study as a whole: What dominated the ex vivo response were HLA-C-restricted CMV-specific TCR beta clonotypes. Adding up the frequency of public TCR beta families identified people who carried CMV plus the relevant HLA.

Using its own MiXCR run on the reads, TCRdb lists one record per CDR3 protein. The table includes 85,000 to 120,000 distinct CDR3 sequences, 16% detected once. CDR1 MDHEN and CDR2 SYDVKM come from the germline V gene. This CDR3 is built from 12 residues. The V gene lost 7 bases and the J gene lost 5 bases, with 10 bases spanning the gap. This clonotype originated in a human donor in good health (CMV status not recorded). Some clones in this sample may be carry-over from other donors' samples. Sequencing input: PBMCs. This chain links TRBV28 with TRBJ2-3, with D unresolved. The DNA of the CDR3 is TGTGCCAGCACATCTAGTTTAGATACGCAGTATTTT. The encoded protein is CASTSSLDTQYF.